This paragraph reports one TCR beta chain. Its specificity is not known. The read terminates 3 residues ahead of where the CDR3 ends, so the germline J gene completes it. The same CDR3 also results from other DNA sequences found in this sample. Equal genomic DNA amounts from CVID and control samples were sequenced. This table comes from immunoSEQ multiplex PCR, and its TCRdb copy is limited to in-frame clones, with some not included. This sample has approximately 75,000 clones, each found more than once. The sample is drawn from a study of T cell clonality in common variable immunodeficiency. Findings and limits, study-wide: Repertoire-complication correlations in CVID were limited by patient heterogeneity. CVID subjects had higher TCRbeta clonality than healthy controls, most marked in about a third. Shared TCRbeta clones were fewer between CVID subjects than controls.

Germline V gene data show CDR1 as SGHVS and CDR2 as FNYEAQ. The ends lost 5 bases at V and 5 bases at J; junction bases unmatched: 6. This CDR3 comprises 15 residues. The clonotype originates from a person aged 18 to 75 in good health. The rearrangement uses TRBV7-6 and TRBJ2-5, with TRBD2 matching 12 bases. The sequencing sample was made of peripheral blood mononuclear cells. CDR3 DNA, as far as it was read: TGTGCCAGCAGCGATAGACTAGCGGGAGAGGAGACC. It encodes CASSDRLAGEET. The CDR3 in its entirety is CASSDRLAGEETQYF.